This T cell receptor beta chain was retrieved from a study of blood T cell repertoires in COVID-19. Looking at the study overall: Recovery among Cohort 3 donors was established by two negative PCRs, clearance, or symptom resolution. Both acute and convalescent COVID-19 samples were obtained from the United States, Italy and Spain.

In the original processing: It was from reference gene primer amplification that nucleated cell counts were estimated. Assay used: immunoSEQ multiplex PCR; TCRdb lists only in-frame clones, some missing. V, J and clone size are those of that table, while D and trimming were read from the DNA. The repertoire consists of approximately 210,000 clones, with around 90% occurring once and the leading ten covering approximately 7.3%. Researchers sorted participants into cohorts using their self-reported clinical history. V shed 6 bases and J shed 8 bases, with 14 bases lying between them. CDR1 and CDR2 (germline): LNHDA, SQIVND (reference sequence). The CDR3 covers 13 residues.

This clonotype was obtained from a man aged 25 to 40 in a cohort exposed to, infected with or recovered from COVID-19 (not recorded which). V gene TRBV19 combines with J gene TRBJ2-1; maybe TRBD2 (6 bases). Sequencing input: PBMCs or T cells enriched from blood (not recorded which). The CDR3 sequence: CASRLGSRDEQFF. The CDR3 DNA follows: TGTGCCAGTAGGCTCGGGAGTAGGGATGAGCAGTTCTTC.